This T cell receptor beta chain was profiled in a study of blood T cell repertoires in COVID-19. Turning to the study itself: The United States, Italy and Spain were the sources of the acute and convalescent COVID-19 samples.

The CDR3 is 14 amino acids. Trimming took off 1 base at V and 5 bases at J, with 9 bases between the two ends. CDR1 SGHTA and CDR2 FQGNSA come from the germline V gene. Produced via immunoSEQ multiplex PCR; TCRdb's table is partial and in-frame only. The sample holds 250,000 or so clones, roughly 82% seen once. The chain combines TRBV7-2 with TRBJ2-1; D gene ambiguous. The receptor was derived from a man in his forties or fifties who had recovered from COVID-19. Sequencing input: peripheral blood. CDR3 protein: CASSLVVSNNEQFF. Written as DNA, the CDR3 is TGTGCCAGCAGCTTAGTAGTATCGAACAATGAGCAGTTCTTC.